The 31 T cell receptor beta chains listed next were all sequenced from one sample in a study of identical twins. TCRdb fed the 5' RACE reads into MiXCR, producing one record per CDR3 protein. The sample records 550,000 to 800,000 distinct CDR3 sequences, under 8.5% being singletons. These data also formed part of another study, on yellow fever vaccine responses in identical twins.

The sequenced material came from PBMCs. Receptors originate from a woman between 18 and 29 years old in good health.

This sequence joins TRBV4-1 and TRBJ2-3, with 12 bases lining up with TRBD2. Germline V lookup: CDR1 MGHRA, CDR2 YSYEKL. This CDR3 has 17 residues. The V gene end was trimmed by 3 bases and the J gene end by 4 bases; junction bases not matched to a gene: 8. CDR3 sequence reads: CASSQMTSGRDSDTQYF. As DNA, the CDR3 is TGCGCCAGCAGCCAGATGACTAGCGGGAGAGATTCAGATACGCAGTATTTT.

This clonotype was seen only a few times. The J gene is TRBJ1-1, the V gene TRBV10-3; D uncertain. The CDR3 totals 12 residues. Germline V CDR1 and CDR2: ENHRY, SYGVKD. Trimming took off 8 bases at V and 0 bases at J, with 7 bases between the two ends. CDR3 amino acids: CAIRSLNTEAFF. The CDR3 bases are TGTGCCATCCGGTCTCTGAACACTGAAGCTTTCTTT.

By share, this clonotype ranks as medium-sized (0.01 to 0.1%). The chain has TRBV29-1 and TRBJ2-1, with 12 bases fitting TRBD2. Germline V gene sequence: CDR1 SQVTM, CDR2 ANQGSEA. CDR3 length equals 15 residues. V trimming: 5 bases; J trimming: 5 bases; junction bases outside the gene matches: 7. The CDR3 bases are TGCAGCGTTCTTAACCTAGCGGGAGGGAACAATGAGCAGTTCTTC. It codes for CSVLNLAGGNNEQFF.

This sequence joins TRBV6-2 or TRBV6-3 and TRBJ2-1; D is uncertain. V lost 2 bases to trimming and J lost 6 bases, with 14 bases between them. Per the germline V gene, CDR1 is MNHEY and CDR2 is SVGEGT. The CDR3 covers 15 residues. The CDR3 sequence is CASSYGWVGRNEQFF. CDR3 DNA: TGTGCCAGCAGTTACGGGTGGGTGGGTCGCAATGAGCAGTTCTTC.

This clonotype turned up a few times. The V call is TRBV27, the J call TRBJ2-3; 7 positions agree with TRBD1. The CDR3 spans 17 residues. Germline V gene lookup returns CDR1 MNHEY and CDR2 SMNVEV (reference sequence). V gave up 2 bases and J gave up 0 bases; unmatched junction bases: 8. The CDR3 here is CASSLRVRDRSTDTQYF. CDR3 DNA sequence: TGTGCCAGCAGTTTAAGGGTCAGGGACAGAAGCACAGATACGCAGTATTTT.

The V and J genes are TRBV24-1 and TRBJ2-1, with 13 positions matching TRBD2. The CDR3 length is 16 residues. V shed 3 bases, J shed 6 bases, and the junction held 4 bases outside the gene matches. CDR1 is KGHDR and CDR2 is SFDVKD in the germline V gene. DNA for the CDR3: TGTGCCACCAGTGATCCCGGGACTAGCGGGGTCAATGAGCAGTTCTTC. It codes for CATSDPGTSGVNEQFF.

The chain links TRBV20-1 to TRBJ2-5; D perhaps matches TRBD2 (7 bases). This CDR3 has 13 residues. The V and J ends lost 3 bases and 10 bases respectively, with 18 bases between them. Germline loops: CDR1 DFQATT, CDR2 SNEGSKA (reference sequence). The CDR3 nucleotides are TGCAGTGCTAGCGGGCGGGGGCTCGACGGCCAGTACTTC. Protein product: CSASGRGLDGQYF.

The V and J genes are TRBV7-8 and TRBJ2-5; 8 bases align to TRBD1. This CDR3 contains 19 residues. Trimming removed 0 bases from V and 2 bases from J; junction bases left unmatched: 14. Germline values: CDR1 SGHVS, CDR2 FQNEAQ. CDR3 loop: CASSLALGIDRGDQETQYF. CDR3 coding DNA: TGTGCCAGCAGCTTAGCATTAGGGATAGACAGGGGAGATCAAGAGACCCAGTACTTC.

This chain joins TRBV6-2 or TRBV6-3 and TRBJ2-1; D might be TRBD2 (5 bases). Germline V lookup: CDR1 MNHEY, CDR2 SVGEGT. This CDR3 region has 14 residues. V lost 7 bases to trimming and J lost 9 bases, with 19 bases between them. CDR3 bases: TGTGCCAGCACCCGACGGGGTTGGGTGGCTGAGCAGTTCTTC. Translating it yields CASTRRGWVAEQFF.

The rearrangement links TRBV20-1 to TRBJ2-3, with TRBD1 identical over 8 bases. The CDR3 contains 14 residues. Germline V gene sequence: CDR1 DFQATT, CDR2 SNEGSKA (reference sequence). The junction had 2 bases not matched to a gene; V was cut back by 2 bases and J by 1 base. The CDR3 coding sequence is TGCAGTGCTAGACAGGGGGCTGGCACAGATACGCAGTATTTT. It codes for CSARQGAGTDTQYF.

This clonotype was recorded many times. Here the CDR3 DNA reads TGTGCCAGCAGTTCCTACAATGAGCAGTTCTTC. This encodes CASSSYNEQFF. J is TRBJ2-1 and V is TRBV12-3 or TRBV12-4; D is unclear. The CDR3 runs to 11 residues. V was pared by 4 bases and J by 2 bases, with 0 bases between.

CDR3 DNA sequence: TGTGCCAGCAGCTTAGAACGGGGCAACTCCTACAATGAGCAGTTCTTC. Protein product: CASSLERGNSYNEQFF. The gene calls are TRBV7-6 and TRBJ2-1; D is tentatively TRBD1 or TRBD2 (5 bases each). The CDR3 is 16 residues long. The V and J ends lost 1 base and 0 bases respectively, with 10 bases between them. Germline-derived CDR1 and CDR2 are SGHVS and FNYEAQ.

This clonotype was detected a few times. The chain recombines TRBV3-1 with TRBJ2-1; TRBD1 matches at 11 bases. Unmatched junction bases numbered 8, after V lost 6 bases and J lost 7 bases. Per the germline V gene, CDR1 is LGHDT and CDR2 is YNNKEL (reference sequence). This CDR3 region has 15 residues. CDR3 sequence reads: CASRHTGTGGNEQFF. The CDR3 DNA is TGTGCCAGCAGGCACACCGGGACAGGGGGTAATGAGCAGTTCTTC.

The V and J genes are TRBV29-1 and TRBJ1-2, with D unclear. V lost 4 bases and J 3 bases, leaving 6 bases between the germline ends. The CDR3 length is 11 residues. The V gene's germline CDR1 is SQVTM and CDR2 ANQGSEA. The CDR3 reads CSVGTYYGYTF. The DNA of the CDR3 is TGCAGCGTTGGGACTTACTATGGCTACACCTTC.

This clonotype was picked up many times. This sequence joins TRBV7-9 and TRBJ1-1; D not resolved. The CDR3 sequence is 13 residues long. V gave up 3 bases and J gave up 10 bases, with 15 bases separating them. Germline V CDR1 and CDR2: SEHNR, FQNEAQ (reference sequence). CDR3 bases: TGTGCCAGCAGCTTCTCCTCCCCCGAGGGAGCTTTCTTT. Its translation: CASSFSSPEGAFF.

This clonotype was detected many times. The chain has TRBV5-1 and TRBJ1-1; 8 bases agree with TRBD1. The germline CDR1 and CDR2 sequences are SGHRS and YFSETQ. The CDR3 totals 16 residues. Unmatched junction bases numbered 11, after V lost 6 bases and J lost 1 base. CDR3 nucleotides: TGCGCCAGCACCCCGGGACAGGCGATACAGAACACTGAAGCTTTCTTT. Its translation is CASTPGQAIQNTEAFF.

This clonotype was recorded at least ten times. CDR3 sequence: CASGGLANEQFF. CDR3 in DNA: TGTGCTTCCGGGGGATTGGCCAATGAGCAGTTCTTC. The rearrangement uses TRBV24-1 and TRBJ2-1; tentatively, D is TRBD2 (6 bases). Looked up from germline, CDR1 is KGHDR and CDR2 is SFDVKD. The CDR3 length is 12 residues.

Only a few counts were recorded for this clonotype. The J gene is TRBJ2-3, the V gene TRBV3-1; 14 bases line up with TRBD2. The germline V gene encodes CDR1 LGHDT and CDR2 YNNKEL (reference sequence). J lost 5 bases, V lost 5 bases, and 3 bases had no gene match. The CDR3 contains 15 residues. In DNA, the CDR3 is TGTGCCAGCAGCTACGGACTAGCGGGAGGAGATACGCAGTATTTT. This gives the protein CASSYGLAGGDTQYF.

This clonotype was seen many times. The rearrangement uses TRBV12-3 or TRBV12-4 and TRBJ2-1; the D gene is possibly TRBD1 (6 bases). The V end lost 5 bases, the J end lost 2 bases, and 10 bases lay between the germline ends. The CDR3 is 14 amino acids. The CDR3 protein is CASSTQGPYNEQFF. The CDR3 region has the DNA TGTGCCAGCAGTACACAGGGCCCCTACAATGAGCAGTTCTTC.

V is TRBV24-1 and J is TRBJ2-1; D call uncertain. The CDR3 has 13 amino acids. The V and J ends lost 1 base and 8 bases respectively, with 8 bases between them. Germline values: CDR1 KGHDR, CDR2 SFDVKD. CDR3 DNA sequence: TGTGCCACCAGTGATTTTCTACTCGATGAGCAGTTCTTC. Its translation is CATSDFLLDEQFF.

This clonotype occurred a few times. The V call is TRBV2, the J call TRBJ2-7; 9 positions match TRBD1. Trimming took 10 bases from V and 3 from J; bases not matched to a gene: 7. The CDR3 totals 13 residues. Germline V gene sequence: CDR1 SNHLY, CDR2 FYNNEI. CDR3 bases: TGTGCCATGTTGGACAGGGGTTTCTACGAGCAGTACTTC. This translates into CAMLDRGFYEQYF.

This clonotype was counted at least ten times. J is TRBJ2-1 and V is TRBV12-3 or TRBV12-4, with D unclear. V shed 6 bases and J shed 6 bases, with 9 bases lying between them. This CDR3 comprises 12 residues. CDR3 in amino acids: CASRIGTNEQFF. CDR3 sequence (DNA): TGTGCCAGCAGGATTGGTACCAATGAGCAGTTCTTC.

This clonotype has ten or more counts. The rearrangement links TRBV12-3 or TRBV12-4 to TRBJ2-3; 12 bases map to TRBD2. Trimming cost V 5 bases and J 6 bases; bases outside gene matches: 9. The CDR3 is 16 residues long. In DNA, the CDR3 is TGTGCCAGCAGTCCGATGACTAGCGGGAGCGGGGATACGCAGTATTTT. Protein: CASSPMTSGSGDTQYF.

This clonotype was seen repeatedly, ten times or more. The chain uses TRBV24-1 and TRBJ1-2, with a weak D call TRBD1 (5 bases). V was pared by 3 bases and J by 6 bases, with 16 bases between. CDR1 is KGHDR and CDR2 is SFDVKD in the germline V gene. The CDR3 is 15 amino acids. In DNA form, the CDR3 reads TGTGCCACCAGTGATCCCAGTGCGGGGCTTAATGGCTACACCTTC. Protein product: CATSDPSAGLNGYTF.

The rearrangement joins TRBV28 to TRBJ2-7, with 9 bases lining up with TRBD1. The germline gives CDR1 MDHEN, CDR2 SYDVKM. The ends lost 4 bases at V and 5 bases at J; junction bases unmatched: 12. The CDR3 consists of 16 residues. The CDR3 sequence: CASSSITWTGAHEQYF. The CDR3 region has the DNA TGTGCCAGCAGTTCCATCACCTGGACAGGGGCCCACGAGCAGTACTTC. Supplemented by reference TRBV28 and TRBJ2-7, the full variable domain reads DVKVTQSSRYLVKRTGEKVFLECVQDMDHENMFWYRQDPGLGLRLIYFSYDVKMKEKGDIPEGYSVSREKKERFSLILESASTNQTSMYLCASSSITWTGAHEQYFGPGTRLTVT.

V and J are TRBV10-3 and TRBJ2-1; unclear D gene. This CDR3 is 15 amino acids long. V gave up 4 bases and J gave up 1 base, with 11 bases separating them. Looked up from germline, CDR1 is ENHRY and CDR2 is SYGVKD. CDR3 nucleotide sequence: TGTGCCATCAGTGTGTTAGGAACATCCTACAATGAGCAGTTCTTC. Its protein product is CAISVLGTSYNEQFF.

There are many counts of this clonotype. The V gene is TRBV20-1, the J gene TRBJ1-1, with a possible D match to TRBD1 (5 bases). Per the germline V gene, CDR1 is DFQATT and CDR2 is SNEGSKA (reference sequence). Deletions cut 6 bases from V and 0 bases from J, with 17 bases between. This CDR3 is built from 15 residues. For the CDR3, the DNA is TGCAGTGCCTCAGGGAGGGGAGGGGTGAACACTGAAGCTTTCTTT. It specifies CSASGRGGVNTEAFF.

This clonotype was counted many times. DNA for the CDR3: TGCAGCGTTGGAAATTATTCTGGGGCCAACGTCCTGACTTTC. Translation: CSVGNYSGANVLTF. This sequence joins TRBV29-1 and TRBJ2-6; D gene uncertain. The V and J ends lost 4 bases and 1 base respectively, with 8 bases between them. Germline loops: CDR1 SQVTM, CDR2 ANQGSEA. CDR3 length equals 14 residues.

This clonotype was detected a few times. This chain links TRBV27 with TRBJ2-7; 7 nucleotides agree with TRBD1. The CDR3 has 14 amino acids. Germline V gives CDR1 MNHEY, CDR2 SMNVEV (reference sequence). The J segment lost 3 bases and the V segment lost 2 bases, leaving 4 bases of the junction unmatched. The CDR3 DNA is TGTGCCAGCAGTTTAACAGGGGCTAACTACGAGCAGTACTTC. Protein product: CASSLTGANYEQYF.

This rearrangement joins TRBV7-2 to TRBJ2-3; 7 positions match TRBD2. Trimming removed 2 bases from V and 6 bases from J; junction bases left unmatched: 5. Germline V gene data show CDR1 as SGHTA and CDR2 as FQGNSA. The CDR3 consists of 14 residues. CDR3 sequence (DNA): TGTGCCAGCAGCTTATTGGGGGAGGGGGATACGCAGTATTTT. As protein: CASSLLGEGDTQYF.

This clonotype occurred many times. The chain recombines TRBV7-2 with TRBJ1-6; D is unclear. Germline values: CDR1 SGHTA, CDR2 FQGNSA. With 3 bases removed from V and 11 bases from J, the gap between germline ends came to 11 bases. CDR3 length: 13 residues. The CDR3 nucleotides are TGTGCCAGCAGCTTCGCGGGCGCGGCACCCCTCCACTTT. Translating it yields CASSFAGAAPLHF.